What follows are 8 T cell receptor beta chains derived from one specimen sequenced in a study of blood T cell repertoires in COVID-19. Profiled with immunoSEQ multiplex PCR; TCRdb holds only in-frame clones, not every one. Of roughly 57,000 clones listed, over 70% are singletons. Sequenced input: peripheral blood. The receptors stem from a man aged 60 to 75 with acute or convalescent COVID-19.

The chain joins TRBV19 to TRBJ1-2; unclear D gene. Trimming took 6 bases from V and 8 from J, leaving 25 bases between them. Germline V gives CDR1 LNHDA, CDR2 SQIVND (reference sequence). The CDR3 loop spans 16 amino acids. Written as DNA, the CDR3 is TGTGCCAGTAGCCCAGGAGGAGTGAGACCTGGCGAGGGCTACACCTTC. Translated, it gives CASSPGGVRPGEGYTF.

The CDR3 here is CASSYGGTETQYF. DNA of the CDR3: TGTGCCAGCAGTTACGGCGGGACGGAGACCCAGTACTTC. V usage is TRBV27 and J usage is TRBJ2-5; D may be TRBD2 (6 bases). Germline V gene lookup returns CDR1 MNHEY and CDR2 SMNVEV (reference sequence). V was trimmed by 4 bases and J by 5 bases, leaving 11 bases between them. The CDR3 is made up of 13 amino acids.

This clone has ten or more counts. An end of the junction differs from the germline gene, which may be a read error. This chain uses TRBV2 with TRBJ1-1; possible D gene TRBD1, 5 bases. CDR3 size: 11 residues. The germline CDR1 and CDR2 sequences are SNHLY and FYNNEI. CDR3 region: CARSGAREAFF. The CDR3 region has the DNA TGTGCCAGAAGTGGGGCCCGTGAAGCTTTCTTT.

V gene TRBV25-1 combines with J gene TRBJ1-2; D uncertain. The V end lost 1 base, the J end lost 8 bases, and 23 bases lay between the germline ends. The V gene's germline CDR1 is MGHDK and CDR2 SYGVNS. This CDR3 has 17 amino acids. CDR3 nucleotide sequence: TGTGCCAGCAGTGAATTAGAGGGAAGGGTCGCATCGGGGGGCTACACCTTC. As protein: CASSELEGRVASGGYTF.

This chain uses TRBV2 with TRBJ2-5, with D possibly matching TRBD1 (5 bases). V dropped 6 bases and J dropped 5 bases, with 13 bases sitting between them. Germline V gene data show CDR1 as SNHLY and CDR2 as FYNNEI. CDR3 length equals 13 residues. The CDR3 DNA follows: TGTGCCAGCAGACCGCAGGGCATGGAGACCCAGTACTTC. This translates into CASRPQGMETQYF. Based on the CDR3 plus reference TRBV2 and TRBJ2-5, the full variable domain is EPEVTQTPSHQVTQMGQEVILRCVPISNHLYFYWYRQILGQKVEFLVSFYNNEISEKSEIFDDQFSVERPDGSNFTLKIRSTKLEDSAMYFCASRPQGMETQYFGPGTRLLVL.

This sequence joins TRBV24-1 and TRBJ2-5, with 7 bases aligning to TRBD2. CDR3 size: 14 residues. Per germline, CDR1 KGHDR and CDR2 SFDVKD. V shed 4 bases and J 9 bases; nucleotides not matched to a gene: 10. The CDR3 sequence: CATSDPGGGGAQYF. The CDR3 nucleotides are TGTGCCACCAGTGACCCTGGCGGGGGAGGGGCCCAGTACTTC.

The chain's CDR3 is CASSPGSRSQYF. For the CDR3, the DNA is TGTGCCAGCAGCCCGGGTTCTAGGAGCCAGTACTTC. The chain joins TRBV5-4 to TRBJ2-5; no clear D gene. Germline V CDR1 and CDR2: SGHNT, YYREEE (reference sequence). The CDR3 loop spans 12 amino acids. V gave up 4 bases and J gave up 10 bases, with 14 bases separating them.

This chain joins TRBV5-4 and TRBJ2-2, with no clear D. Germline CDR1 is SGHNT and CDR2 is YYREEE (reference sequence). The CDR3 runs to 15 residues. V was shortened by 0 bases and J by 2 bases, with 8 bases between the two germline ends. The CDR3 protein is CASSLGQYNTGELFF. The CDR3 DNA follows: TGTGCCAGCAGCTTGGGGCAGTATAACACCGGGGAGCTGTTTTTT.